Listed here is a single T cell receptor (beta chain). With 8 bases removed from V and 5 bases from J, the gap between germline ends came to 18 bases. Germline V gives CDR1 MDHEN, CDR2 SYDVKM. The CDR3 has 15 amino acids. Original processing notes: Estimation of nucleated cell counts was performed using reference gene primer amplification. The method was immunoSEQ multiplex PCR; TCRdb's version includes in-frame clones alone and lacks a portion of them. V and J calls and clone size are those listed in that table; D and trimming were worked out from the DNA. The sample consists of about 92,000 clones, roughly 80% of them appearing once. This specimen belongs to a study of blood T cell repertoires in COVID-19. The wider study: Samples of COVID-19 (acute and convalescent) were obtained from the United States, Italy and Spain. T cells, B-cell-depleted T cells, or PBMCs supplied cDNA or gDNA.

The sequenced sample was peripheral blood. This clonotype originated in a man between 45 and 60 years old who had recovered from COVID-19. V and J are TRBV28 and TRBJ2-2, with D perhaps matching TRBD2 (5 bases). CDR3 protein: CASLSSGLGTGELFF. CDR3 coding DNA: TGTGCCAGCCTTTCCTCCGGACTGGGGACCGGGGAGCTGTTTTTT. The full variable domain, its missing parts supplied by reference TRBV28 and TRBJ2-2, is DVKVTQSSRYLVKRTGEKVFLECVQDMDHENMFWYRQDPGLGLRLIYFSYDVKMKEKGDIPEGYSVSREKKERFSLILESASTNQTSMYLCASLSSGLGTGELFFGEGSRLTVL.